Listed below are T cell receptor beta chains from one sample, sequenced in a study of radiotherapy plus CTLA-4 blockade in lung cancer. Only in-frame clones appear in the TCRdb table, and some are missing; sequencing was by immunoSEQ multiplex PCR. The data contain approximately 77,000 clones, less than 85% of them singletons. The source was peripheral blood, collected from a patient treated with radiotherapy plus ipilimumab. These receptors originate from a human donor with non-small cell lung cancer who had stable disease on radiotherapy plus ipilimumab. Each CDR3 is given with its conserved first and last residue. The D gene is left open where the match is weak. Clone sizes are given selectively: once, few, many, or a class where the clone is expanded.

TRBD2	TRBV4-2	TRBJ2-7	NA	CASSQGVPGLADPRYYEQYF	TGTGCCAGCAGCCAAGGGGTCCCGGGACTAGCGGACCCCCGCTACTACGAGCAGTACTTC
NA	TRBV5-8	TRBJ1-5	NA	CASTLGGILRQPQHF	TGTGCCAGCACCCTAGGGGGAATTCTAAGGCAGCCCCAGCATTTT
NA	TRBV6-1	TRBJ2-6	few	CASSGWAGRSGANVLTF	TGTGCCAGCAGTGGGTGGGCAGGGCGCTCTGGGGCCAACGTCCTGACTTTC
NA	TRBV19	TRBJ2-1	NA	CASSSPPGVTYNEQFF	TGTGCCAGTAGTTCCCCGCCGGGAGTGACCTACAATGAGCAGTTCTTC
NA	TRBV7-3	TRBJ1-1	NA	CASSLGQLNTEAFF	TGTGCCAGCAGCTTGGGACAATTGAACACTGAAGCTTTCTTT
NA	TRBV2	TRBJ1-6	NA	CASSKLVGQGSSPLHF	TGTGCCAGCAGCAAATTGGTGGGTCAGGGGTCTTCACCCCTCCACTTT
NA	TRBV30	TRBJ1-1	NA	CAWSRGMAEAFF	TGTGCCTGGAGTAGAGGAATGGCTGAAGCTTTCTTT
NA	TRBV7-2	TRBJ2-3	NA	CASRPSTRSGRVSTDTQYF	TGTGCCAGCAGGCCTTCCACACGCAGTGGGCGGGTTAGCACAGATACGCAGTATTTT
TRBD1	TRBV4-1	TRBJ1-1	NA	CASSQASRGFGGTEAFF	TGCGCCAGCAGCCAAGCTAGCAGGGGGTTTGGAGGCACTGAAGCTTTCTTT
NA	TRBV7-2	TRBJ2-7	NA	CASSRDQRYEQYF	TGTGCCAGCAGTAGGGACCAACGTTACGAGCAGTACTTC
NA	TRBV6-5	TRBJ1-5	few	CASSYSAGLNQPQHF	TGTGCCAGCAGTTACTCGGCAGGGCTCAATCAGCCCCAGCATTTT
NA	TRBV6-5	TRBJ2-4	NA	CASSPLGTNKNIQYF	TGTGCCAGCAGTCCTCTTGGTACGAACAAAAACATTCAGTACTTC
TRBD1	TRBV7-6	TRBJ1-3	NA	CASSFQGQGPSGNTIYF	TGTGCCAGCAGCTTCCAGGGACAGGGCCCCTCTGGAAACACCATATATTTT
NA	TRBV18	TRBJ1-6	NA	CASSPGTGGGSPLHF	TGTGCCAGCTCACCCGGGACGGGCGGCGGTTCACCCCTCCACTTT
NA	TRBV5-7	TRBJ2-1	NA	CASSLGGLNEQFF	TGTGCCAGCAGCTTGGGGGGCCTGAATGAGCAGTTCTTC
NA	TRBV27	TRBJ1-1	NA	CASRTGPPSEAFF	TGTGCCAGCAGGACCGGGCCTCCAAGCGAAGCTTTCTTT
NA	TRBV5-1	TRBJ2-2	NA	CASSLQGHGNTGELFF	TGCGCCAGCAGCTTGCAGGGGCACGGGAACACCGGGGAGCTGTTTTTT
NA	TRBV18	TRBJ1-1	NA	CASSPRPRGTEAFF	TGTGCCAGCTCACCCAGGCCGCGCGGCACTGAAGCTTTCTTT
NA	TRBV7-8	TRBJ1-5	NA	CASSPTGGVGQPQHF	TGTGCCAGCAGTCCTACAGGAGGGGTGGGTCAGCCCCAGCATTTT
NA	TRBV6-4	TRBJ2-2	NA	CASSDSPGLNTGELFF	TGTGCCAGCAGTGACTCGCCTGGGTTGAACACCGGGGAGCTGTTTTTT
NA	TRBV6-6	TRBJ2-5	NA	CASSYSRRQETQYF	TGTGCCAGCAGTTACTCGCGCCGCCAAGAGACCCAGTACTTC
NA	TRBV19	TRBJ2-5	NA	CASREGNQETQYF	TGTGCCAGTAGGGAGGGGAACCAAGAGACCCAGTACTTC
NA	TRBV4-2	TRBJ2-1	NA	CASSLRGGNEQFF	TGTGCCAGCAGCCTGCGGGGAGGTAATGAGCAGTTCTTC
TRBD1	TRBV11-2	TRBJ1-1	NA	CASSSQGARVYTEAFF	TGTGCCAGCAGCTCACAGGGGGCGCGTGTGTATACTGAAGCTTTCTTT
NA	TRBV28	TRBJ1-5	NA	CASSSEFRIIRNQPQHF	TGTGCCAGCAGCTCCGAATTCCGGATTATCCGCAATCAGCCCCAGCATTTT
TRBD1	TRBV6-6	TRBJ2-2	NA	CASSPRQGANTGELFF	TGTGCCAGCAGCCCCCGACAGGGGGCGAACACCGGGGAGCTGTTTTTT
TRBD2	TRBV15	TRBJ2-1	NA	CATSRDRGLAGLNEQFF	TGTGCCACCAGCAGAGATCGGGGACTAGCGGGACTCAATGAGCAGTTCTTC
NA	TRBV11-2	TRBJ1-5	NA	CASSLDGYNQPQHF	TGTGCCAGCAGCTTAGACGGCTACAATCAGCCCCAGCATTTT
NA	TRBV9	TRBJ1-5	NA	CASSGGKGSNQPQHF	TGTGCCAGCAGCGGGGGAAAGGGGAGCAATCAGCCCCAGCATTTT
TRBD1	TRBV6-1	TRBJ1-2	few	CASSVTGEGNGYTF	TGTGCCAGCAGTGTGACAGGGGAGGGTAATGGCTACACCTTC
TRBD2	TRBV29-1	TRBJ2-3	NA	CSVKAGGTDTQYF	TGCAGCGTTAAAGCGGGGGGCACAGATACGCAGTATTTT
TRBD1	TRBV5-1	TRBJ1-1	NA	CASSPGQGRGTNTEAFF	TGCGCCAGCAGCCCGGGACAGGGTAGGGGGACGAACACTGAAGCTTTCTTT
NA	TRBV2	TRBJ2-5	NA	CASSWNEAETQYF	TGTGCCAGCAGTTGGAACGAGGCGGAGACCCAGTACTTC
NA	TRBV19	TRBJ1-1	NA	CASSIPYPGGETEAFF	TGTGCCAGTAGTATACCATATCCCGGGGGGGAAACTGAAGCTTTCTTT
TRBD2	TRBV5-4	TRBJ2-1	NA	CASSLGLAGGGYNEQFF	TGTGCCAGCAGCTTGGGTCTAGCGGGAGGAGGATACAATGAGCAGTTCTTC
NA	TRBV5-5	TRBJ1-6	few	CASSLGQQGNSPLHF	TGTGCCAGCAGCTTGGGACAACAGGGTAATTCACCCCTCCACTTT
TRBD2	TRBV28	TRBJ2-7	NA	CASGPEREAYYEQYF	TGTGCCAGCGGACCAGAGCGGGAGGCCTACTACGAGCAGTACTTC
NA	TRBV6-5	TRBJ1-1	NA	CASSEALTEAFF	TGTGCCAGCAGTGAAGCCCTCACTGAAGCTTTCTTT
NA	TRBV11-3	TRBJ2-7	NA	CASSLTPYRDNYEQYF	TGTGCCAGCAGCCTTACGCCTTACAGGGACAACTACGAGCAGTACTTC